These 14 T cell receptor beta chains originate from one sample sequenced in a study of OX40 agonist ivuxolimab in advanced cancers. Some clones are missing from TCRdb's copy, which holds only in-frame ones; the method was immunoSEQ multiplex PCR. The sample carries tens of thousands of clones, approximately 92% recorded once. The material was CD4+ or CD8+ T cells sorted from blood, obtained in a trial of the OX40 agonist ivuxolimab. Receptors were obtained from an adult with an advanced solid tumor such as melanoma, head and neck, liver or kidney cancer.

The chain employs TRBV19 and TRBJ2-3, with D maybe TRBD2 (5 bases). V was cut by 8 bases and J by 3 bases, with 12 bases left in between. Germline lookup yields CDR1 LNHDA and CDR2 SQIVND (reference sequence). This CDR3 comprises 13 residues. This CDR3 is CASVKRGTDTQYF. The DNA for the CDR3 is TGTGCCAGTGTAAAAAGAGGGACAGATACGCAGTATTTT.

V is TRBV5-5 and J is TRBJ2-7; 7 nucleotides match TRBD1. V shed 0 bases and J 2 bases; nucleotides not matched to a gene: 5. The germline CDR1 and CDR2 sequences are SGHKS and YYEKEE (reference sequence). The CDR3 contains 15 residues. The CDR3 sequence: CASSLGAGGPYEQYF. The CDR3, as DNA: TGTGCCAGCAGCTTGGGAGCAGGGGGACCCTACGAGCAGTACTTC.

The chain is built from TRBV6-5 and TRBJ1-2; 9 nucleotides line up with TRBD1. This CDR3 contains 12 residues. Germline V gene sequence: CDR1 MNHEY, CDR2 SVGAGI. V lost 10 bases to trimming and J lost 7 bases; unmatched junction nucleotides: 7. CDR3 amino acids: CATTTGGRGYTF. CDR3 DNA: TGTGCCACCACAACAGGGGGCCGTGGCTACACCTTC.

V and J are TRBV7-2 and TRBJ1-1; D not certain. The length of the CDR3 is 14 residues. Germline V CDR1 and CDR2: SGHTA, FQGNSA. V lost 1 base, J lost 1 base, and 7 bases lay in between. CDR3 DNA sequence: TGTGCCAGCAGCTTAGGTCGGGGGAACACTGAAGCTTTCTTT. It specifies CASSLGRGNTEAFF.

This sequence joins TRBV6-1 and TRBJ2-5; 8 bases are a match to TRBD1. The trim removed 3 bases at V and 2 bases at J, leaving 5 bases unmatched. The CDR3 has 15 amino acids. Germline values: CDR1 MNHNS, CDR2 SASEGT. This CDR3 reads CASSDNRGSQETQYF. In nucleotides, the CDR3 is TGTGCCAGCAGTGACAACAGGGGGTCTCAAGAGACCCAGTACTTC.

This chain links TRBV5-6 with TRBJ1-2, with 8 bases aligning to TRBD1. V was pared by 3 bases and J by 7 bases, with 8 bases of the junction left unmatched. Germline CDR1 and CDR2: SGHDT and YYEEEE. CDR3 length equals 14 residues. The CDR3: CASSSGQVPGGYTF. The DNA for the CDR3 is TGTGCCAGCAGCTCGGGACAGGTCCCCGGTGGCTACACCTTC.

The chain uses TRBV7-9 and TRBJ1-6, with unresolved D. The CDR3 consists of 15 residues. Between the trimmed V and J ends, which lost 7 bases and 0 bases, there was a span of 10 bases. Germline V lookup: CDR1 SEHNR, CDR2 FQNEAQ (reference sequence). CDR3 region: CASTKRSSYNSPLHF. CDR3 coding DNA: TGTGCCAGCACCAAGCGTAGCTCCTATAATTCACCCCTCCACTTT.

V gene TRBV2 combines with J gene TRBJ2-7; 12 bases are shared with TRBD1. Germline CDR1 is SNHLY and CDR2 is FYNNEI. This CDR3 region has 14 residues. Unmatched junction bases numbered 6, after V lost 6 bases and J lost 6 bases. DNA of the CDR3: TGTGCCAGCAGCCCCGGGACAGGGGGCGGCGAGCAGTACTTC. It translates to CASSPGTGGGEQYF.

This clone appeared a single time. V is TRBV5-1 and J is TRBJ2-5; 8 bases fit TRBD2. Germline values: CDR1 SGHRS, CDR2 YFSETQ. The CDR3 runs 16 residues. V lost 2 bases to trimming and J lost 1 base; unmatched junction nucleotides: 7. The CDR3 DNA is TGCGCCAGCAGCTTAATAGCGGGGTCAACCCAAGAGACCCAGTACTTC. Encoded protein: CASSLIAGSTQETQYF. Full variable domain (outside the CDR3, taken from reference TRBV5-1 and TRBJ2-5): KAGVTQTPRYLIKTRGQQVTLSCSPISGHRSVSWYQQTPGQGLQFLFEYFSETQRNKGNFPGRFSGRQFSNSRSEMNVSTLELGDSALYLCASSLIAGSTQETQYFGPGTRLLVL.

The chain employs TRBV5-6 and TRBJ1-4; no reliable D call. Germline V gene data show CDR1 as SGHDT and CDR2 as YYEEEE. The V gene lost 1 base and the J gene lost 5 bases, with 12 bases spanning the gap. The CDR3 spans 15 residues. The CDR3 loop is CASSLRWQPNEKLFF. The CDR3 DNA reads TGTGCCAGCAGCTTGCGCTGGCAGCCAAATGAAAAACTGTTTTTT.

V is TRBV9 and J is TRBJ1-6; TRBD1 aligns across 9 bases. V shed 4 bases, J shed 8 bases, and the junction held 7 bases outside the gene matches. The length of the CDR3 is 15 residues. The germline CDR1 and CDR2 sequences are SGDLS and YYNGEE. The CDR3 nucleotides are TGTGCCAGCAGCCCTAGACAGGGGGGCGATTCACCCCTCCACTTT. Translation gives CASSPRQGGDSPLHF.

V usage is TRBV5-8 and J usage is TRBJ1-4, with TRBD1 identical over 7 bases. Germline assignment: CDR1 SGHTS and CDR2 YDEGEE. The CDR3 totals 14 residues. With 3 bases clipped from V and 7 bases from J, the junction kept 6 bases outside the gene matches. The CDR3 bases are TGTGCCAGCAGCTCAACAGGGGTCGGTGAAAAACTGTTTTTT. This codes for CASSSTGVGEKLFF.

This clone has only a few counts. The chain is built from TRBV18 and TRBJ2-3, with TRBD2 matching over 11 bases. Germline trimming cut 4 bases from V and 6 bases from J; bases unmatched to any gene: 6. The CDR3 extends over 15 amino acids. Germline values: CDR1 KGHSH, CDR2 LQKENI. Written as DNA, the CDR3 is TGTGCCAGCTCACTAACTAGCGGGGGAAGGGATACGCAGTATTTT. Its protein is CASSLTSGGRDTQYF.

This clone was detected once. This chain uses TRBV20-1 with TRBJ2-5; D may be TRBD2 (6 bases). CDR3 length: 11 residues. V dropped 5 bases and J dropped 8 bases, with 12 bases sitting between them. CDR1 and CDR2 from the germline V gene are DFQATT and SNEGSKA (reference sequence). The CDR3 protein is CSASYGSTQYF. The CDR3 nucleotides read TGCAGTGCTTCGTACGGGAGCACCCAGTACTTC.